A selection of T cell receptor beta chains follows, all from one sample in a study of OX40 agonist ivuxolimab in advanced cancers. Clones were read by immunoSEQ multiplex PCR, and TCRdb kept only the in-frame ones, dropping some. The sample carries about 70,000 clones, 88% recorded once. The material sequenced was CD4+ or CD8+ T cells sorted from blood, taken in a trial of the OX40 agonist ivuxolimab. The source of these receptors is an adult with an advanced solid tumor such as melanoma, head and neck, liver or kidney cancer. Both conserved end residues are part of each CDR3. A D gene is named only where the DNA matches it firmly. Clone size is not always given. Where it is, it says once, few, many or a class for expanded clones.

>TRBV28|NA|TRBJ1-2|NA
CASRLAGVDYGYTF
TGTGCCAGCAGACTGGCAGGAGTGGACTATGGCTACACCTTC
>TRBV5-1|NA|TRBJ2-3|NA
CASSLDQGYDTQYF
TGCGCCAGCAGCTTGGACCAGGGGTACGATACGCAGTATTTT
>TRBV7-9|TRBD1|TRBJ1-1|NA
CASRPGQGSGEAFF
TGTGCCAGCCGGCCAGGACAGGGGTCAGGTGAAGCTTTCTTT
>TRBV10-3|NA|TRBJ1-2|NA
CAISESIRGNYGYTF
TGTGCCATCAGTGAGTCGATCAGGGGTAACTATGGCTACACCTTC
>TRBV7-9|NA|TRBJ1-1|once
CASSFVRGHTEAFF
TGTGCCAGCAGCTTCGTAAGGGGCCACACTGAAGCTTTCTTT
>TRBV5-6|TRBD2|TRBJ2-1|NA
CASSLDPSGGAREQFF
TGTGCCAGCAGCTTGGATCCTAGCGGGGGGGCCCGTGAGCAGTTCTTC
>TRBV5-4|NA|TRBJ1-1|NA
CASSFLRNTEAFF
TGTGCCAGCAGCTTTCTAAGGAACACTGAAGCTTTCTTT
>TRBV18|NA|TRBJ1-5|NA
CASSPGNNQPQHF
TGTGCCAGCTCACCAGGGAACAATCAGCCCCAGCATTTT
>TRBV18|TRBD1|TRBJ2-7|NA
CASSPLPGQGAEQYF
TGTGCCAGCTCACCACTCCCGGGACAGGGGGCCGAGCAGTACTTC
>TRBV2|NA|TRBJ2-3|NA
CASSDELTDTQYF
TGTGCCAGCAGTGATGAGCTCACAGATACGCAGTATTTT
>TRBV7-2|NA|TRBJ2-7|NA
CASSRDRTVGEQYF
TGTGCCAGCAGCCGTGACAGGACGGTAGGCGAGCAGTACTTC
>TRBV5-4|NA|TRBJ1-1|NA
CASSLTPGSLGTEAFF
TGTGCCAGCAGCTTGACCCCAGGGAGTCTCGGCACTGAAGCTTTCTTT
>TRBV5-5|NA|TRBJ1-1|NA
CASSFLALNTEAFF
TGTGCCAGCAGCTTTTTAGCCTTGAACACTGAAGCTTTCTTT
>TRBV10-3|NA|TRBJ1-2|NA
CAISGERTNYGYTF
TGTGCCATCAGTGGGGAACGGACTAACTATGGCTACACCTTC
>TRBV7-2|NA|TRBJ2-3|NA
CASSVDGVGVDTQYF
TGTGCCAGCAGCGTTGACGGCGTGGGGGTCGATACGCAGTATTTT
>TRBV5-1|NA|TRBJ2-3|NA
CASSPTAVVEDTQYF
TGCGCCAGCAGCCCTACGGCGGTGGTTGAGGATACGCAGTATTTT
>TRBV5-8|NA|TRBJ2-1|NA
CASSPLDTGGDEQFF
TGTGCCAGCAGCCCACTAGACACCGGGGGCGATGAGCAGTTCTTC
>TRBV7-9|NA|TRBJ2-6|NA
CASSLDSGSSGANVLTF
TGTGCCAGCAGCTTAGATAGCGGTAGCTCTGGGGCCAACGTCCTGACTTTC
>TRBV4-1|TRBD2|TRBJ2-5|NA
CASSQERRGGGLGTQYF
TGCGCCAGCAGCCAAGAAAGACGCGGGGGGGGCCTGGGGACCCAGTACTTC
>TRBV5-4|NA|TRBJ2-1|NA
CASSGRGGNEQFF
TGTGCCAGCAGCGGGAGGGGGGGCAATGAGCAGTTCTTC
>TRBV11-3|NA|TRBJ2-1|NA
CASSSRLGYNEQFF
TGTGCCAGCAGCTCCCGCTTAGGCTACAATGAGCAGTTCTTC
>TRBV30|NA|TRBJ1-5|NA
CAWSVRQDQPQHF
TGTGCCTGGAGTGTTAGGCAAGATCAGCCCCAGCATTTT
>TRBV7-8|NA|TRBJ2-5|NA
CASRSGRYNQETQYF
TGTGCCAGCCGCTCAGGCAGGTATAACCAAGAGACCCAGTACTTC
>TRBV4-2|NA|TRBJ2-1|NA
CASSQVGGRYSYNEQFF
TGTGCCAGCAGCCAAGTCGGTGGGAGGTATAGCTACAATGAGCAGTTCTTC
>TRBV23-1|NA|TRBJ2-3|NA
CASSYPWGCTDTQYF
TGCGCCAGCAGCTATCCGTGGGGGTGCACAGATACGCAGTATTTT
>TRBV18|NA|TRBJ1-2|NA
CASSPEPTGAGGYTF
TGTGCCAGCTCACCTGAGCCGACAGGCGCGGGGGGCTACACCTTC
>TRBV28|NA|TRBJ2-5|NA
CASSRARDLGETQYF
TGTGCCAGCAGCAGAGCTCGGGATTTGGGAGAGACCCAGTACTTC
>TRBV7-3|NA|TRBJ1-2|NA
CASSLTGAGSLSQGGYTF
TGTGCCAGCAGCTTAACGGGGGCAGGGAGCTTGAGTCAGGGTGGCTACACCTTC
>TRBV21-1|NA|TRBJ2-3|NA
CAGGDGTDTQYF
TGTGCCGGAGGGGATGGCACAGATACGCAGTATTTT
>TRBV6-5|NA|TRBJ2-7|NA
CASSYRGEQYF
TGTGCCAGCAGTTACAGGGGCGAGCAGTACTTC
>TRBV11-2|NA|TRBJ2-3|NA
CASSSSDTQYF
TGTGCCAGCAGCTCTTCAGATACGCAGTATTTT
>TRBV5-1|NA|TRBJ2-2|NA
CASSLFASRSAGELFF
TGCGCCAGCAGCTTGTTTGCCTCAAGGTCTGCCGGGGAGCTGTTTTTT
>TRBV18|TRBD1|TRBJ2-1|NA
CASSQGALNEQFF
TGTGCCAGCTCACAGGGGGCGCTGAATGAGCAGTTCTTC
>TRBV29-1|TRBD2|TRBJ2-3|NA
CSHGSGNSDTQYF
TGCAGCCATGGGAGCGGGAACTCAGATACGCAGTATTTT
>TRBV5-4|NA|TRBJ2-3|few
CASKGGEKDTQYF
TGTGCCAGTAAGGGGGGGGAGAAAGATACGCAGTATTTT